This TCR beta chain was obtained from a study of shared clonotypes between healthy human individuals. Across the whole study: Participating donors consisted of a couple of women and a few men aged 18 to 49.

At deep level, the assay was performed. The table came from immunoSEQ multiplex PCR; TCRdb's copy has only in-frame clones and leaves some out. The sample shows around 2,000,000 clones, 85% to 95% of them seen only once. There are 15 residues in the CDR3. Per germline, CDR1 LNHDA and CDR2 SQIVND (reference sequence). J gave up 3 bases and V 7 bases, and 11 bases lay outside the gene matches. CD45RO-negative, CCR7-positively selected cells formed the naive CD8 fraction, excluding terminally differentiated effector memory CD45RA+ cells. Healthy HIV-negative adults without recent acute infections or vaccinations served as donors. There were only Caucasian adults among the donors, and all lived in Nashville, Tennessee.

The TCR sequence derives from a man in his late teens or twenties in good health. Some clones in this sample may be carry-over from other donors' samples. Sequencing input: naive CD8+ T cells from PBMCs. The genes are TRBV19 and TRBJ1-1, with 7 bases lining up with TRBD1. DNA for the CDR3: TGTGCCAGTACTGATGCCCCAGGGGGATACACTGAAGCTTTCTTT. Protein product: CASTDAPGGYTEAFF.